Each of the 30 T cell receptor beta chains below was sequenced from the same sample in a study of CD8+ T cells in alopecia areata. Extraction of RNA preceded its reverse transcription into cDNA, which served as the sequencing template. TCRdb's copy holds only in-frame clones and misses some; the assay was immunoSEQ multiplex PCR. The data contain some 130,000 clones, roughly 54% of them singletons. The sample here was CD4+ T cells sorted from blood, taken at week 0. These receptors were taken from a human donor with alopecia areata.

In this sample, this clone turned up a few times. The gene calls are TRBV13 and TRBJ2-7; 11 bases align to TRBD2. V lost 1 base and J lost 3; bases outside the gene matches: 8. The CDR3 length is 17 residues. Germline loops: CDR1 PRHDT, CDR2 FYEKMQ (reference sequence). The DNA of the CDR3 is TGTGCCAGCAGCTTAGTATCCCCCGGGACTAGCGGCTACGAGCAGTACTTC. Encoded protein: CASSLVSPGTSGYEQYF.

Comments on this clone: The final CDR3 position lacks the conserved phenylalanine or tryptophan, pointing to a likely read error. Because the CDR3's place on the DNA is in doubt, the DNA is left out and the CDR3 is given as listed by TCRdb. The chain recombines TRBV21-1 with TRBJ1-2; TRBD1, the table's D call, lacks a check against the DNA. TRBV21-1 is a listed pseudogene. Inclusive of both ends, the CDR3 amounts to 9 amino acids. The CDR3 is CASSRGQVI.

The J gene is TRBJ1-1, the V gene TRBV7-2, with a weak D call TRBD1 (6 bases). Per the germline V gene, CDR1 is SGHTA and CDR2 is FQGNSA. V lost 5 bases and J 1 base, leaving 11 bases between the germline ends. The CDR3 spans 14 residues. The CDR3 reads CASSVTGGNTEAFF. The CDR3 DNA reads TGTGCCAGCAGCGTGACAGGTGGGAACACTGAAGCTTTCTTT.

The chain combines TRBV7-6 with TRBJ1-1; tentative D call: TRBD1 (5 bases). Germline-derived CDR1 and CDR2 are SGHVS and FNYEAQ. The germline V and J ends were trimmed by 3 bases and 0 bases, with 11 bases remaining between them. The CDR3 consists of 15 residues. Here the CDR3 DNA reads TGTGCCAGCAGCTTGGGACGTTCCATGAACACTGAAGCTTTCTTT. This codes for CASSLGRSMNTEAFF.

The V gene is TRBV27, the J gene TRBJ2-3; 10 bases line up with TRBD2. The CDR3 extends over 16 amino acids. Trimming removed 4 bases from V and 2 bases from J; junction bases left unmatched: 6. Germline CDR1 MNHEY, CDR2 SMNVEV (reference sequence). For the CDR3, the DNA is TGTGCCAGCAGTTCCCGACTAGCGGGCGCCACAGATACGCAGTATTTT. Residues: CASSSRLAGATDTQYF.

The chain recombines TRBV7-9 with TRBJ1-1, with D perhaps matching TRBD1 (5 bases). Trimming shortened V by 4 bases and J by 5 bases, and 11 bases separated the two germline ends. There are 13 residues in the CDR3. Germline V gives CDR1 SEHNR, CDR2 FQNEAQ (reference sequence). CDR3 loop: CASSSRQFTEAFF. The DNA of the CDR3 is TGTGCCAGCAGCTCCCGACAGTTTACTGAAGCTTTCTTT.

The count of this clone is one. The chain is built from TRBV15 and TRBJ1-1; D possibly corresponds to TRBD1 (5 bases). This CDR3 is built from 16 residues. V was shortened by 0 bases and J by 1 base, with 12 bases between the two germline ends. Germline CDR1 and CDR2: LNHNV and YYDKDF (reference sequence). The CDR3 DNA reads TGTGCCACCAGCAGAGATGTCGGGGCGGCGAACACTGAAGCTTTCTTT. Translating gives CATSRDVGAANTEAFF. The full variable domain, in which reference TRBV15 and TRBJ1-1 provide the parts outside the CDR3, is DAMVIQNPRYQVTQFGKPVTLSCSQTLNHNVMYWYQQKSSQAPKLLFHYYDKDFNNEADTPDNFQSRRPNTSFCFLDIRSPGLGDTAMYLCATSRDVGAANTEAFFGQGTRLTVV.

The chain links TRBV30 to TRBJ2-7; 10 nucleotides match TRBD1. With 2 bases clipped from V and 6 bases from J, the junction kept 13 bases outside the gene matches. Germline values: CDR1 GTSNPN, CDR2 SVGIG (reference sequence). CDR3 length: 16 residues. CDR3 sequence (DNA): TGTGCCTGGAGTATTACTCGAACAGACAGGGGGCGCGAGCAGTACTTC. Amino acids: CAWSITRTDRGREQYF.

A single count supports this clone. The rearrangement links TRBV19 to TRBJ1-1; D not resolved. Per the germline V gene, CDR1 is LNHDA and CDR2 is SQIVND (reference sequence). V was trimmed by 10 bases and J by 2 bases, leaving 11 bases between them. The CDR3 sequence is 12 residues long. CDR3 loop: CATRTGNTEAFF. In DNA, the CDR3 is TGTGCCACCAGGACGGGCAACACTGAAGCTTTCTTT.

In this sample, this clone turned up many times. This sample includes further DNA sequences coding for the same CDR3. This chain uses TRBV28 with TRBJ2-6, with D hard to call. Germline CDR1 is MDHEN and CDR2 is SYDVKM. There are 14 residues in the CDR3. Trimming removed 11 bases at V and 0 bases at J, with 11 bases between. The CDR3 coding sequence is TGTGCCTCCCGCCTCACCTCTGGGGCCAACGTCCTGACTTTC. This sequence encodes CASRLTSGANVLTF.

The J gene is TRBJ2-3, the V gene TRBV5-1, with D unresolved. The CDR3 contains 13 residues. CDR1 and CDR2 (germline): SGHRS, YFSETQ. V shed 0 bases and J shed 5 bases, with 7 bases lying between them. DNA of the CDR3: TGCGCCAGCAGCTTGGCCCTTGGAGATACGCAGTATTTT. Its translation: CASSLALGDTQYF. Full variable domain (remainder filled in from reference TRBV5-1 and TRBJ2-3): KAGVTQTPRYLIKTRGQQVTLSCSPISGHRSVSWYQQTPGQGLQFLFEYFSETQRNKGNFPGRFSGRQFSNSRSEMNVSTLELGDSALYLCASSLALGDTQYFGPGTRLTVL.

This clone has a handful of counts. The J gene is TRBJ1-2, the V gene TRBV25-1; maybe TRBD1 (6 bases). The V end lost 4 bases, the J end lost 4 bases, and 13 bases lay between the germline ends. The CDR3 has 14 amino acids. Germline V gives CDR1 MGHDK, CDR2 SYGVNS. CDR3 in amino acids: CASSVIRGGYGYTF. In DNA form, the CDR3 reads TGTGCCAGCAGTGTAATCAGGGGCGGCTATGGCTACACCTTC.

The chain is built from TRBV19 and TRBJ2-5, with 7 nucleotides matching TRBD1. The CDR3 length is 19 residues. V shed 5 bases and J 2 bases; nucleotides not matched to a gene: 20. Per the germline V gene, CDR1 is LNHDA and CDR2 is SQIVND (reference sequence). The CDR3 nucleotides read TGTGCCAGTAGTGACGGGATTTCGGACAGGAGAGGTGGTCAAGAGACCCAGTACTTC. This translates into CASSDGISDRRGGQETQYF.

This chain uses TRBV6-5 with TRBJ1-5; weak D call: TRBD1 (5 bases). Germline assignment: CDR1 MNHEY and CDR2 SVGAGI. The CDR3 has 15 residues. V lost 8 bases to trimming and J lost 1 base, with 15 bases between them. The CDR3: CASGRGRGSNQPQHF. The CDR3 region has the DNA TGTGCCAGCGGACGAGGGAGGGGAAGCAATCAGCCCCAGCATTTT.

This clone was observed a single time. The chain recombines TRBV27 with TRBJ2-1, with TRBD2 matching over 10 bases. V lost 2 bases and J lost 7; bases outside the gene matches: 5. The CDR3 sequence is 15 residues long. CDR1 and CDR2 from the germline V gene are MNHEY and SMNVEV (reference sequence). The CDR3, as DNA: TGTGCCAGCAGTTTAGGCCTAGCGGGGGTTAATGAGCAGTTCTTC. The encoded protein is CASSLGLAGVNEQFF.

V and J are TRBV5-1 and TRBJ2-3; TRBD2 agrees at 8 bases. After removal of 2 bases from V and 3 bases from J, the junction contained 5 bases not matched to a gene. Germline CDR1 and CDR2: SGHRS and YFSETQ. The CDR3 runs 15 residues. Written as DNA, the CDR3 is TGCGCCAGCAGCTTCGGGAGGGGTAGAACAGATACGCAGTATTTT. Its protein is CASSFGRGRTDTQYF.

The chain recombines TRBV7-8 with TRBJ1-5; no clear D. The V end was cut by 1 base, the J end by 5 bases, with 9 bases between. Germline CDR1 and CDR2: SGHVS and FQNEAQ. The CDR3 runs 14 residues. CDR3 loop: CASSLDPGDQPQHF. CDR3 coding DNA: TGTGCCAGCAGCTTAGACCCAGGAGATCAGCCCCAGCATTTT. Full variable domain (rest looked up from reference TRBV7-8 and TRBJ1-5): GAGVSQSPRYKVAKRGQDVALRCDPISGHVSLFWYQQALGQGPEFLTYFQNEAQLDKSGLPSDRFFAERPEGSVSTLKIQRTQQEDSAVYLCASSLDPGDQPQHFGDGTRLSIL.

V usage is TRBV6-1 and J usage is TRBJ1-5; possible D gene TRBD1, 5 bases. V was cut by 5 bases and J by 9 bases, with 14 bases left in between. This CDR3 is built from 13 residues. Germline lookup yields CDR1 MNHNS and CDR2 SASEGT. CDR3 sequence: CASSSRVERPQHF. CDR3 DNA: TGTGCCAGCAGTTCCAGGGTAGAAAGGCCCCAGCATTTT.

The genes are TRBV18 and TRBJ2-3, with D hard to call. The CDR3 runs to 13 residues. V dropped 2 bases and J dropped 2 bases, with 5 bases sitting between them. Germline V gives CDR1 KGHSH, CDR2 LQKENI. CDR3 bases: TGTGCCAGCTCACCAGCAAACACAGATACGCAGTATTTT. It codes for CASSPANTDTQYF.

The chain carries TRBV5-1 and TRBJ2-3, with 8 positions matching TRBD2. Trimming removed 7 bases from V and 0 bases from J; junction bases left unmatched: 4. The V gene's germline CDR1 is SGHRS and CDR2 YFSETQ. The CDR3 contains 14 residues. Written as DNA, the CDR3 is TGCGCCAGCTCGGGGGGGAGAAGCACAGATACGCAGTATTTT. It encodes CASSGGRSTDTQYF.

The chain combines TRBV11-1 with TRBJ2-3; D might be TRBD1 (6 bases). CDR1 and CDR2 from the germline V gene are SGHAT and FQDESV (reference sequence). Trimming left V 5 bases short and J 2 bases short, with 11 bases between. This CDR3 has 14 amino acids. The CDR3 nucleotides read TGTGCCAGCAGCGACCGGGACAACACAGATACGCAGTATTTT. Its translation: CASSDRDNTDTQYF.

The CDR3 DNA follows: TGTGCCAGCAGCTCCGCCCGGACAGGGGGTAGAACAGATACGCAGTATTTT. Its protein is CASSSARTGGRTDTQYF. The chain has TRBV7-3 and TRBJ2-3; TRBD1 matches at 10 bases. V gave up 4 bases and J gave up 3 bases; unmatched junction bases: 10. The CDR3 runs 17 residues. Looked up from germline, CDR1 is SGHTA and CDR2 is FQGTGA.

The CDR3 loop is CASSQEGVGFYTF. The DNA for the CDR3 is TGCGCCAGCAGCCAAGAAGGGGTAGGGTTCTACACCTTC. The V call is TRBV4-3, the J call TRBJ1-2, with D perhaps matching TRBD1 (5 bases). CDR3 length: 13 residues. The V and J ends lost 0 bases and 10 bases respectively, with 12 bases between them. Germline CDR1 LGHNA, CDR2 YSLEER.

The chain combines TRBV5-4 with TRBJ2-3, with D unclear. CDR1 is SGHNT and CDR2 is YYREEE in the germline V gene (reference sequence). The CDR3 is 14 residues long. V was cut by 4 bases and J by 5 bases, with 14 bases left in between. The CDR3 DNA follows: TGTGCCAGCAGCGGCAGTCAAAAGGGAGATACGCAGTATTTT. It yields the protein CASSGSQKGDTQYF.

This clone was counted a few times. The V call is TRBV14, the J call TRBJ2-7, with D unresolved. CDR1 is SGHDN and CDR2 is FVKESK in the germline V gene. Trimming left V 2 bases short and J 1 base short, with 12 bases between. The CDR3 runs 15 residues. In DNA form, the CDR3 reads TGTGCCAGCAGCCAATTCGACTTGATATCCTACGAGCAGTACTTC. As protein: CASSQFDLISYEQYF.

This clone was counted only a few times. The J gene is TRBJ1-4, the V gene TRBV2; no clear D gene. V was pared by 9 bases and J by 5 bases, with 13 bases between. Germline CDR1 and CDR2: SNHLY and FYNNEI. The CDR3 runs to 13 residues. CDR3 coding DNA: TGTGCCAGGACTTTACCCCCAAATGAAAAACTGTTTTTT. This gives the protein CARTLPPNEKLFF.

This rearrangement joins TRBV29-1 to TRBJ2-3; 7 nucleotides match TRBD2. Germline trimming cut 6 bases from V and 1 base from J; bases unmatched to any gene: 4. The germline CDR1 and CDR2 sequences are SQVTM and ANQGSEA. The CDR3 contains 13 residues. Written as DNA, the CDR3 is TGCAGCGTCACTAGCGCGCGCACAGATACGCAGTATTTT. This translates into CSVTSARTDTQYF.

For the CDR3, the DNA is TGTGCCAGCAGCCCGCAAGACGGCGAGCAGTTCTTC. It yields the protein CASSPQDGEQFF. The chain employs TRBV7-2 and TRBJ2-1; no clear D gene. CDR1 is SGHTA, CDR2 FQGNSA, per germline. V was trimmed by 5 bases and J by 10 bases, leaving 12 bases between them. The CDR3 length is 12 residues.

The chain employs TRBV7-8 and TRBJ1-5; D is perhaps TRBD1 (6 bases). Trimming left V 3 bases short and J 2 bases short, with 11 bases between. CDR1 and CDR2 (germline): SGHVS, FQNEAQ. CDR3 length: 15 residues. For the CDR3, the DNA is TGTGCCAGCAGCTTGGTACAGGGAGGCAATCAGCCCCAGCATTTT. This translates into CASSLVQGGNQPQHF.

This rearrangement joins TRBV5-4 to TRBJ2-1, with 8 bases lining up with TRBD2. CDR1 is SGHNT and CDR2 is YYREEE in the germline V gene (reference sequence). V was pared by 2 bases and J by 4 bases, with 2 bases of the junction left unmatched. This CDR3 comprises 14 residues. In nucleotides, the CDR3 is TGTGCCAGCAGCTTTACTAGCGGATACAATGAGCAGTTCTTC. Encoded protein: CASSFTSGYNEQFF.